This T cell receptor (beta chain) was identified during a study of T cell responses to AZD1222 COVID-19 vaccine. Study observations and caveats: Repertoires were obtained solely post-peak T cell response. Only five to seven AZD1222 recipients were seropositive at baseline. Possibly, clonal diversity was underestimated; donors were largely white British and included more females.

Produced via immunoSEQ multiplex PCR; TCRdb's table is partial and in-frame only. This table holds around 150,000 clones, approximately 94% found once. Concerning this clone: The antigen remains unidentified.

The clonotype comes from an adult who received the AZD1222 COVID-19 vaccine. Sample: peripheral blood, taken 28 days after the second AZD1222 dose.

The DNA of the CDR3 is TGTGCCAGCAGTGCCTCGTGGACCCAGTACTTC. It codes for CASSASWTQYF. V usage is TRBV25-1 and J usage is TRBJ2-5; D not certain. This CDR3 region has 11 residues. V gave up 4 bases and J gave up 7 bases, with 7 bases separating them. CDR1 and CDR2 (germline): MGHDK, SYGVNS.